Listed below are T cell receptor beta chains from one sample, sequenced in a study of neoadjuvant anti-PD-1 for oral cavity cancer. Sequencing used immunoSEQ multiplex PCR; TCRdb keeps in-frame clones, though not all of them. The sample yields tens of thousands of clones, roughly 77% seen once. This specimen was PBMCs, taken after nivolumab (anti-PD-1) treatment. These receptors were obtained from a person between 40 and 85 years old with oral cavity squamous cell carcinoma. The CDR3 runs from the conserved cysteine through the conserved F or W. The D gene is left open where the match is weak. Only some rows state a clone size, as once, few, many or a class for expanded clones.

TRBD2 | once | TRBJ2-1 | TRBV7-2 | CASSLGLATSSYNEQFF | TGTGCCAGCAGCTTGGGACTAGCGACGAGCTCCTACAATGAGCAGTTCTTC
TRBD1 | few | TRBJ1-1 | TRBV11-2 | CASSVDRVGTEAFF | TGTGCCAGCAGCGTCGACAGGGTCGGGACTGAAGCTTTCTTT
- | few | TRBJ2-5 | TRBV29-1 | CSVYMGTQYF | TGCAGCGTTTATATGGGGACCCAGTACTTC
- | - | TRBJ2-2 | TRBV4-1 | CASSLRTEDLDGELFF | TGCGCCAGCAGCCTTCGGACAGAGGATCTGGACGGGGAGCTGTTTTTT
TRBD1 | - | TRBJ2-7 | TRBV7-9 | CASSLGTGEVDEQYF | TGTGCCAGCAGCCTAGGAACAGGGGAAGTCGACGAGCAGTACTTC
TRBD1 | - | TRBJ2-7 | TRBV2 | CASNRDRASYEQYF | TGTGCCAGCAACCGTGACAGGGCGTCCTACGAGCAGTACTTC
- | - | TRBJ2-2 | TRBV10-2 | CASSDEGWAGELFF | TGCGCCAGCAGTGATGAGGGCTGGGCCGGGGAGCTGTTTTTT
- | - | TRBJ1-1 | TRBV7-8 | CASSLAGQLNTEAFF | TGTGCCAGCAGCTTAGCGGGTCAGCTTAACACTGAAGCTTTCTTT
TRBD1 | - | TRBJ1-2 | TRBV6-4 | CASSPSTGTGIGYGYTF | TGTGCCAGCAGCCCCTCTACCGGGACAGGGATCGGCTATGGCTACACCTTC
- | - | TRBJ2-2 | TRBV15 | CATTLGPWGTGELFF | TGTGCCACCACTTTAGGGCCTTGGGGCACCGGGGAGCTGTTTTTT
- | - | TRBJ1-2 | TRBV9 | CASSPPVPRAGAQGNYGYTF | TGTGCCAGCAGCCCCCCCGTCCCTCGGGCAGGGGCCCAGGGGAACTATGGCTACACCTTC
- | - | TRBJ1-1 | TRBV27 | CASSFSGGRAEAFF | TGTGCCAGCAGTTTCTCGGGGGGGAGGGCTGAAGCTTTCTTT
- | - | TRBJ1-6 | TRBV9 | CASSPSKAARASPLHF | TGTGCCAGCAGCCCTTCCAAGGCGGCTCGGGCTTCACCCCTCCACTTT
- | - | TRBJ2-7 | TRBV2 | CASSFPQGSLYEQYF | TGTGCCAGCAGTTTCCCCCAGGGGTCTCTCTACGAGCAGTACTTC
TRBD2 | - | TRBJ2-1 | TRBV29-1 | CSVPTSGTRGNEQFF | TGCAGCGTTCCTACTAGCGGGACTCGAGGCAATGAGCAGTTCTTC
- | - | TRBJ2-7 | TRBV6-6 | CASWGGGYEQYF | TGTGCCTCTTGGGGCGGAGGATACGAGCAGTACTTC
- | - | TRBJ2-3 | TRBV13 | CASSAGWDTQYF | TGTGCCAGCAGCGCCGGATGGGATACGCAGTATTTT
- | - | TRBJ1-2 | TRBV28 | CASSSRTGANYGYTF | TGTGCCAGCAGTTCTAGAACTGGGGCCAACTATGGCTACACCTTC
- | - | TRBJ1-2 | TRBV5-1 | CASSQGIGYTF | TGCGCCAGCAGCCAGGGGATTGGCTACACCTTC
- | once | TRBJ2-6 | TRBV28 | CASSLSVSGANVLTF | TGTGCCAGCAGTTTATCAGTCTCTGGGGCCAACGTCCTGACTTTC
- | - | TRBJ1-6 | TRBV6-6 | CASSNGANSPLHF | TGTGCCAGCAGCAACGGTGCGAATTCACCCCTCCACTTT
- | - | TRBJ1-6 | TRBV27 | CASSWRETNSPLHF | TGTGCCAGCAGTTGGAGAGAGACTAATTCACCCCTCCACTTT
- | - | TRBJ2-1 | TRBV2 | CASSETGYNEQFF | TGTGCCAGCAGTGAAACCGGCTACAATGAGCAGTTCTTC
- | - | TRBJ2-5 | TRBV6-1 | CASSENAGYGETQYF | TGTGCCAGCAGTGAAAATGCAGGCTACGGGGAGACCCAGTACTTC
- | - | TRBJ1-5 | TRBV7-6 | CASSLAHGGNQPQHF | TGTGCCAGCAGCTTGGCACACGGGGGCAATCAGCCCCAGCATTTT
TRBD1 | - | TRBJ2-1 | TRBV4-1 | CASSHESGTGFYNEQFF | TGCGCCAGCAGCCATGAATCCGGGACAGGGTTCTACAATGAGCAGTTCTTC
- | few | TRBJ1-6 | TRBV5-8 | CASSGGTVNNSPLHF | TGTGCCAGCAGCGGCGGGACGGTAAATAATTCACCCCTCCACTTT